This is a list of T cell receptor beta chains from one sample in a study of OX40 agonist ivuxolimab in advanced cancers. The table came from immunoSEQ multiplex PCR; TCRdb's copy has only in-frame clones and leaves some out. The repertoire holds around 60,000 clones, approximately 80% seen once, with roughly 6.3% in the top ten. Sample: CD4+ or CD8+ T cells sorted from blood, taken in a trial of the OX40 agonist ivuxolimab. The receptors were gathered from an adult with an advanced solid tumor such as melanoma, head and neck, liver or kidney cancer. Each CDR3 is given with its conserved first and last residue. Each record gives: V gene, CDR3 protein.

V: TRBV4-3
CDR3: CASSQDAEGWYGYTF

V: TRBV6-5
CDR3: CASSYSRTEGNEQFF

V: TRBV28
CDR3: CASIPGDYNSPLHF

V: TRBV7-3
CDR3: CASSRTRGEEVIF

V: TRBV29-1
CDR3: CSLEASYNEQFF

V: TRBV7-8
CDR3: CASSLGRSSGNTIYF

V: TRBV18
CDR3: CASSLTTVSGDGYTF

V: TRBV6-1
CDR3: CASKNREGNQPQHF

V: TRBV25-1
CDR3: CASSGPYTEAFF

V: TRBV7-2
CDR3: CASSLGTGYNEQFF

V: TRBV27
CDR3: CASSFTGQVYEQYF

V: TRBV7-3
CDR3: CASSLASSWGDYGYTF

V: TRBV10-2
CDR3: CASKRLQGTPDYGYTF

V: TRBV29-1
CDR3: CSVRPGQGWASGRASTYNEQFF

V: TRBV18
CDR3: CASSPRGGGGPSTNEKLFF

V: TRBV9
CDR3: CASSVGRLAGARQETQYF

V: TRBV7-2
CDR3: CASSSGLPGEQYF

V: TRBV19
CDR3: CASRAGGASQGTEAFF

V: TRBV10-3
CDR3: CAISPGQGLGNTEAFF

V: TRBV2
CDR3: CASSDLYNEQFF

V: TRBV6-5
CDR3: CASSYSTTGGTEAFF

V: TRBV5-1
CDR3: CASSYDRGNYGYTF

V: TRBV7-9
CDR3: CASRRPDTDTQYF

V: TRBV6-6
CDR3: CASSYSQAWYEQYF

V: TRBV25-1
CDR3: CASSEYLGVIEKLFF

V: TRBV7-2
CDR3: CASSLGTTGFEKLFF

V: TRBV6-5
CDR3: CATSGAGNTIYF

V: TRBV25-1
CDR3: CASSEHANADTQYF

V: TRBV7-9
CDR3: CASSLGTALDYTF

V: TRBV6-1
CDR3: CASSEVGASATQYF

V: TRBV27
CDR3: CASSFRNRRPNEQFF

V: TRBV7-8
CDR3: CASSQRGSTEAFF

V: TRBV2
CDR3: CASSDWREEHEQYF

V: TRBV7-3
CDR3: CASSPDRGKYNEQFF

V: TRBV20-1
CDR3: CSAREGYTQYF